These 25 T cell receptor beta chains originate from one sample sequenced in a study of molecular identifiers for immune sequencing clone quantification. TCRdb re-called the PCR reads with MiXCR, one entry per CDR3 protein. The table includes approximately 680,000 distinct CDR3 sequences, about 25% detected once. Sequenced sample: naive CD8+ T cells from blood, with Jurkat cell RNA spiked in. Subset noted: FACS-sorted CD8+CD4-CCR7+CD45RA+ naive T cells. These TCRs come from a human donor in good health. Some libraries in this study had Jurkat cell RNA spiked in.

The chain joins TRBV28 to TRBJ2-7; 8 positions agree with TRBD2. Germline trimming cut 6 bases from V and 2 bases from J; bases unmatched to any gene: 12. Per the germline V gene, CDR1 is MDHEN and CDR2 is SYDVKM. CDR3 length: 16 residues. The CDR3 region is CASSPRGSGTPYEQYF. For the CDR3, the DNA is TGTGCCAGCAGCCCCCGTGGTAGCGGGACCCCCTACGAGCAGTACTTC.

The sample holds many counts of this clonotype. The V gene is TRBV4-2, the J gene TRBJ1-2, with unresolved D. The germline V and J ends were trimmed by 0 bases and 2 bases, with 10 bases remaining between them. This CDR3 comprises 15 residues. Germline CDR1 reads LGHNA; CDR2 reads YNFKEQ. The CDR3 DNA follows: TGTGCCAGCAGCCAAGAGGCGACGGCGAACTATGGCTACACCTTC. This encodes CASSQEATANYGYTF.

As regards this clonotype: The germline gene is not matched at one end of the junction; a read error may be the cause. The V call is TRBV29-1, the J call TRBJ2-4, with a tentative D call TRBD2 (6 bases). Germline V CDR1 and CDR2: SQVTM, ANQGSEA. CDR3 length: 12 residues. The CDR3 protein is CRVGGAGALPYF. The CDR3 nucleotides read TGCCGCGTTGGCGGGGCCGGAGCCCTTCCGTACTTC. Looking up the rest from reference TRBV29-1 and TRBJ2-4 gives the full variable domain: SAVISQKPSRDICQRGTSLTIQCQVDSQVTMMFWYRQQPGQSLTLIATANQGSEATYESGFVIDKFPISRPNLTFSTLTVSNMSPEDSSIYLCRVGGAGALPYFGAGTRLSVL.

There are a few counts of this clonotype. The chain joins TRBV9 to TRBJ2-3; D gene ambiguous. The CDR3 loop spans 15 amino acids. The ends were cut back, 0 bases at V and 0 bases at J, with 8 bases in the middle. The V gene's germline CDR1 is SGDLS and CDR2 YYNGEE. Here the CDR3 DNA reads TGTGCCAGCAGCGTAGATAACCTTAGCACAGATACGCAGTATTTT. It codes for CASSVDNLSTDTQYF.

This chain uses TRBV11-2 with TRBJ1-4; D is ambiguous. The V gene lost 4 bases and the J gene lost 4 bases, with 13 bases spanning the gap. The CDR3 loop spans 15 amino acids. In germline, CDR1 is SGHAT, CDR2 FQNNGV. The CDR3 bases are TGTGCCAGCAGCTCGCCAGGACGCCGTAATGAAAAACTGTTTTTT. Protein sequence: CASSSPGRRNEKLFF.

The chain uses TRBV20-1 and TRBJ2-7, with 8 bases fitting TRBD2. After removal of 4 bases from V and 2 bases from J, the junction contained 4 bases not matched to a gene. CDR1 is DFQATT, CDR2 SNEGSKA, per germline (reference sequence). The CDR3 is 13 residues long. The CDR3 loop reads CSAISSGAYEQYF. CDR3 DNA: TGCAGTGCTATTAGTAGCGGGGCCTACGAGCAGTACTTC.

Many counts were recorded for this clonotype. The chain links TRBV7-9 to TRBJ2-3, with TRBD2 as a possible D gene (5 bases). CDR3 length: 15 amino acids. The ends were cut back, 2 bases at V and 0 bases at J, with 9 bases in the middle. Germline-derived CDR1 and CDR2 are SEHNR and FQNEAQ (reference sequence). CDR3 region: CASSLTRASTDTQYF. CDR3 sequence (DNA): TGTGCCAGCAGCTTAACTAGAGCCAGCACAGATACGCAGTATTTT.

The J gene is TRBJ2-2, the V gene TRBV13, with TRBD1 matching over 9 bases. Germline CDR1 is PRHDT and CDR2 is FYEKMQ (reference sequence). This CDR3 region has 15 residues. Trimming at V came to 5 bases and at J to 10 bases, leaving 11 bases not matched to a gene. CDR3 DNA: TGTGCCAGCAGCATACGAGGACAGGGGATCGTGGAGCTGTTTTTT. The encoded protein is CASSIRGQGIVELFF.

Comment on this clonotype: Germline and junction disagree at one end, which may indicate a read error. The gene calls are TRBV20-1 and TRBJ1-3; D is possibly TRBD1 (5 bases). The CDR3 is 16 residues long. From germline, CDR1 is DFQATT and CDR2 SNEGSKA (reference sequence). In DNA, the CDR3 is TGCAGTGCTAGAGGAGGGTTGGAGGGACCTGGAAACACCGTATATTTT. It encodes CSARGGLEGPGNTVYF.

This clonotype was detected only a few times. The rearrangement joins TRBV2 to TRBJ2-7; TRBD1 aligns across 9 bases. J lost 5 bases, V lost 2 bases, and 7 bases had no gene match. This CDR3 comprises 15 residues. The V gene's germline CDR1 is SNHLY and CDR2 FYNNEI. Here the CDR3 reads CASSEPGQGFHEQYF. CDR3 sequence (DNA): TGTGCCAGCAGTGAACCGGGACAGGGATTCCACGAGCAGTACTTC.

The gene calls are TRBV13 and TRBJ2-3; 10 positions match TRBD2. This CDR3 contains 15 residues. CDR1 PRHDT and CDR2 FYEKMQ come from the germline V gene (reference sequence). J gave up 4 bases and V 6 bases, and 7 bases lay outside the gene matches. The CDR3 protein is CASRPAGGLPDTQYF. For the CDR3, the DNA is TGTGCCAGCAGACCAGCGGGGGGGCTACCAGATACGCAGTATTTT.

This clonotype was counted many times. V gene TRBV10-3 combines with J gene TRBJ1-5, with D unclear. The CDR3 has 15 residues. Trimming removed 0 bases from V and 4 bases from J, with 10 bases in between. The germline CDR1 and CDR2 sequences are ENHRY and SYGVKD. The DNA of the CDR3 is TGTGCCATCAGTGAGTCGGGCGGTTCGAATCAGCCCCAGCATTTT. Translating it yields CAISESGGSNQPQHF.

This clonotype was found once. The chain's CDR3 is CSARRDRGGFAEAFF. The CDR3 DNA sequence: TGCAGTGCTAGAAGGGACAGGGGGGGTTTCGCTGAAGCTTTCTTT. The chain has TRBV20-1 and TRBJ1-1; 11 bases align to TRBD1. The CDR3 length is 15 residues. V was clipped by 2 bases and J by 6 bases; unmatched bases: 8. Germline V gives CDR1 DFQATT, CDR2 SNEGSKA (reference sequence).

There are many counts of this clonotype. The chain recombines TRBV29-1 with TRBJ2-7, with 9 bases that match TRBD2. CDR1 is SQVTM, CDR2 ANQGSEA, per germline. This CDR3 spans 14 amino acids. V gave up 3 bases and J gave up 4 bases; unmatched junction bases: 7. Here the CDR3 reads CSVELAGTVYEQYF. CDR3 nucleotide sequence: TGCAGCGTTGAGCTAGCGGGGACCGTATACGAGCAGTACTTC.

On this clonotype: With a much larger clone just one base away, this may be a read error. V is TRBV28 and J is TRBJ1-1, with unresolved D. The ends were cut back, 3 bases at V and 3 bases at J, with 23 bases in the middle. CDR1 is MDHEN and CDR2 is SYDVKM in the germline V gene. The CDR3 sequence is 18 residues long. As DNA, the CDR3 is TGTGCCAGCAGTTTCGGGGTCGTCGTGAGCGAGAGGGACACTGAAGCTTTCTTT. Protein product: CASSFGVVVSERDTEAFF.

In its sample, this clonotype was seen a few times. The genes are TRBV20-1 and TRBJ2-2; a possible D gene is TRBD2 (6 bases). V shed 2 bases and J shed 3 bases, with 19 bases lying between them. CDR1 is DFQATT, CDR2 SNEGSKA, per germline (reference sequence). This CDR3 is built from 17 residues. The DNA of the CDR3 is TGCAGTGCTAGAATCGATCGGGGGTCCTCCTACACCGGGGAGCTGTTTTTT. This sequence encodes CSARIDRGSSYTGELFF.

There are many counts of this clonotype. The chain has TRBV4-3 and TRBJ2-7; TRBD2 might be the D (5 bases). The V gene's germline CDR1 is LGHNA and CDR2 YSLEER. CDR3 length: 15 residues. Trimming left V 0 bases short and J 2 bases short, with 11 bases between. CDR3 DNA sequence: TGCGCCAGCAGCCAAGATTTGGACTCAGCCTACGAGCAGTACTTC. It translates to CASSQDLDSAYEQYF.

This clonotype was detected ten times or more. V is TRBV7-9 and J is TRBJ1-1; D not certain. V gave up 6 bases and J gave up 4 bases, with 6 bases separating them. The CDR3 length is 11 residues. The germline V gene encodes CDR1 SEHNR and CDR2 FQNEAQ (reference sequence). The CDR3 DNA reads TGTGCCAGCAGTTCCACCACTGAAGCTTTCTTT. It yields the protein CASSSTTEAFF.

This clonotype was observed at least ten times. This chain links TRBV14 with TRBJ2-3; D is undetermined. V lost 2 bases to trimming and J lost 4 bases, with 19 bases between them. Germline CDR1 reads SGHDN; CDR2 reads FVKESK. CDR3 length equals 17 residues. CDR3 amino acids: CASSQQPTEIRADTQYF. In DNA, the CDR3 is TGTGCCAGCAGCCAACAACCGACGGAGATCCGCGCAGATACGCAGTATTTT.

As concerns this clonotype: This may be a read error: a much more frequent sequence differs by one nucleotide. The chain joins TRBV19 to TRBJ1-1, with a tentative D call TRBD1 (5 bases). V lost 8 bases to trimming and J lost 4 bases, with 17 bases between them. The CDR3 runs 14 residues. Germline V gives CDR1 LNHDA, CDR2 SQIVND (reference sequence). CDR3 bases: TGTGCCAGTGGCTCCGACAGTAGGGGCACTGAAGCTTTCTTT. Translated: CASGSDSRGTEAFF.

This clonotype was counted once. This could be a read error, since a much larger clone is one nucleotide away. The chain employs TRBV4-3 and TRBJ1-1; 8 bases are shared with TRBD1. The CDR3 loop spans 14 amino acids. From germline, CDR1 is LGHNA and CDR2 YSLEER. J lost 3 bases, V lost 4 bases, and 4 bases had no gene match. The CDR3 DNA reads as TGCGCCAGCAGCCGAGACAGGGGTCACACTGAAGCTTTCTTT. Amino acid sequence: CASSRDRGHTEAFF.

In the case of this clonotype: Since a much larger clone is just one base distant, this may be a read error. The chain has TRBV28 and TRBJ1-1; unclear D gene. CDR1 is MDHEN and CDR2 is SYDVKM in the germline V gene. This CDR3 is 13 amino acids long. Here the CDR3 DNA reads TGTGCCAGCAGTTTAACCCCGGGCACTGAAGCTTCCTTT. It encodes CASSLTPGTEASF.

This clonotype was observed many times. V usage is TRBV5-6 and J usage is TRBJ2-7, with D unclear. V shed 3 bases and J shed 7 bases, with 14 bases lying between them. Germline values: CDR1 SGHDT, CDR2 YYEEEE. This CDR3 region has 13 residues. CDR3 nucleotide sequence: TGTGCCAGCAGCTCTGGACGGACGGGTGAGCAGTACTTC. Translating gives CASSSGRTGEQYF.

Worth noting for this clonotype: One end of the junction is discordant with germline, which a read error may explain. This sequence joins TRBV7-8 and TRBJ1-4; TRBD1 aligns across 7 bases. CDR3 length: 17 residues. CDR1 SGHVS and CDR2 FQNEAQ come from the germline V gene. The CDR3 region is CASSLDLDRRTNGKLFF. CDR3 coding DNA: TGTGCCAGCAGCTTAGACTTGGACAGGCGAACTAATGGAAAACTGTTTTTT.

At least ten counts were recorded for this clonotype. The V and J genes are TRBV30 and TRBJ1-1; D unclear. Per germline, CDR1 GTSNPN and CDR2 SVGIG (reference sequence). V lost 1 base to trimming and J lost 1 base, with 16 bases between them. The CDR3 extends over 16 amino acids. The CDR3 sequence is CAWSEDGEMWNTEAFF. The DNA for the CDR3 is TGTGCCTGGAGTGAAGACGGAGAAATGTGGAACACTGAAGCTTTCTTT.